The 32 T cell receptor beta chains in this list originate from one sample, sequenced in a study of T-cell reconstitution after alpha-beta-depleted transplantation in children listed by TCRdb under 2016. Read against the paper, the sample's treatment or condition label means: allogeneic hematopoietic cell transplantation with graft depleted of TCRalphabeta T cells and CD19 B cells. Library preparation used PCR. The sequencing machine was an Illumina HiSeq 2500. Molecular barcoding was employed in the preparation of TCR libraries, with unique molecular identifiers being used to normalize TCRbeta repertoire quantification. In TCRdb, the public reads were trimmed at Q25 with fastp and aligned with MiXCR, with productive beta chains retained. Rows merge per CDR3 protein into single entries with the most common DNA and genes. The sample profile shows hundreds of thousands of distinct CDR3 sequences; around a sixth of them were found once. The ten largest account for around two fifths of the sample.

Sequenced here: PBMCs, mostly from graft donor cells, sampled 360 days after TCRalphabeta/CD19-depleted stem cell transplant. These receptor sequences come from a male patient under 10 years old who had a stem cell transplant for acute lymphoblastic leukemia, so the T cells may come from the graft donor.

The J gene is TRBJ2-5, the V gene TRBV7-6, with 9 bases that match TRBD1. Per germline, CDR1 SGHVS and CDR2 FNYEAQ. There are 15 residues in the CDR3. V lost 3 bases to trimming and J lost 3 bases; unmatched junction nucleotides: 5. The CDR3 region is CASSLGTGIEETQYF. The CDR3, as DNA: TGTGCCAGCAGCTTGGGGACAGGGATTGAAGAGACCCAGTACTTC. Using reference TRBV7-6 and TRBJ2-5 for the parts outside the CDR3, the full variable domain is GAGVSQSPRYKVTKRGQDVALRCDPISGHVSLYWYRQALGQGPEFLTYFNYEAQQDKSGLPNDRFSAERPEGSISTLTIQRTEQRDSAMYRCASSLGTGIEETQYFGPGTRLLVL.

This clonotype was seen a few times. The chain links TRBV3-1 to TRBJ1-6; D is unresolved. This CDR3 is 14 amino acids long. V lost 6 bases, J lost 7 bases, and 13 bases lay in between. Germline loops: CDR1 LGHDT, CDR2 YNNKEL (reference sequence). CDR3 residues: CASRLGFGNSPLHF. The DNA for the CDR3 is TGTGCCAGCAGATTGGGATTCGGAAATTCACCCCTCCACTTT.

CDR3 DNA sequence: TGTGCCAGCAGTTCCGACCCCAGGACCCAGTACTTC. Residues: CASSSDPRTQYF. The chain carries TRBV12-3 or TRBV12-4 and TRBJ2-5; the D is unclear. Trimming stripped 4 bases from V and 7 bases from J, with 10 bases between. This CDR3 region has 12 residues.

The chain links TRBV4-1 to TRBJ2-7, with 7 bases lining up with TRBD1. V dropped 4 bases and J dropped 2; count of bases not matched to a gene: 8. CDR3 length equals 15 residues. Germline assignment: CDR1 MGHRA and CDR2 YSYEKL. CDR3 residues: CASSRRGQATYEQYF. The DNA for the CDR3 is TGCGCCAGCAGCCGAAGAGGACAGGCCACCTACGAGCAGTACTTC.

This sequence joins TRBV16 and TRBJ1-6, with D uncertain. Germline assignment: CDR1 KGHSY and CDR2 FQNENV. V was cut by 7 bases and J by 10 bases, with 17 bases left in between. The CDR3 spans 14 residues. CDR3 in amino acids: CASTNKYWRSPLHF. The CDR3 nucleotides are TGTGCCAGCACCAACAAGTACTGGCGGTCACCCCTCCACTTT.

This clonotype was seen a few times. The CDR3 spells CASHLGLPTDTQYF. CDR3 sequence (DNA): TGTGCCAGCCACCTGGGACTTCCCACAGATACGCAGTATTTT. The rearrangement joins TRBV5-8 to TRBJ2-3; D might be TRBD2 (6 bases). V was pared by 7 bases and J by 2 bases, with 14 bases between. The CDR3 sequence is 14 residues long. Germline loops: CDR1 SGHTS, CDR2 YDEGEE.

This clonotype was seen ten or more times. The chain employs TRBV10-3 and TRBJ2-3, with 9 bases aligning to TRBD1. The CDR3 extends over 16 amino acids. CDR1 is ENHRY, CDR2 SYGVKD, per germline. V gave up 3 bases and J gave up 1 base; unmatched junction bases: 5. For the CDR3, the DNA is TGTGCCATCAGTGATTTCCGGACAGGGGGCACAGATACGCAGTATTTT. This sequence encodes CAISDFRTGGTDTQYF.

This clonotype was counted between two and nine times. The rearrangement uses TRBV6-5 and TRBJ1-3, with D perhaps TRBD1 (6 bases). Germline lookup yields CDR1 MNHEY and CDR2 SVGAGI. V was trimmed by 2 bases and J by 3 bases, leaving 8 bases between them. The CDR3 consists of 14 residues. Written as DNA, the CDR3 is TGTGCCAGCAGTTACATGACAGGTGGAAACACCATATATTTT. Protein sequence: CASSYMTGGNTIYF.

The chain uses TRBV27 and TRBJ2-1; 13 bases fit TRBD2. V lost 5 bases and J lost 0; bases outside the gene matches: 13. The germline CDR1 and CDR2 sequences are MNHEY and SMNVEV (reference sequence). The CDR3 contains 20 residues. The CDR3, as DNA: TGTGCCAGCAGTCTCACGCCGGGACTAGCGGGGATCAGCTCCTACAATGAGCAGTTCTTC. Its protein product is CASSLTPGLAGISSYNEQFF.

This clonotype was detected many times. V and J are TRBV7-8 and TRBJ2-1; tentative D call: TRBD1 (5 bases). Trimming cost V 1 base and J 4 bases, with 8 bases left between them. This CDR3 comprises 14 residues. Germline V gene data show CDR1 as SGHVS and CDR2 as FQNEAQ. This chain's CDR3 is CASSLVRVYNEQFF. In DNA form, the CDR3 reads TGTGCCAGCAGCTTAGTCAGGGTTTACAATGAGCAGTTCTTC. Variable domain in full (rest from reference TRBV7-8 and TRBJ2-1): GAGVSQSPRYKVAKRGQDVALRCDPISGHVSLFWYQQALGQGPEFLTYFQNEAQLDKSGLPSDRFFAERPEGSVSTLKIQRTQQEDSAVYLCASSLVRVYNEQFFGPGTRLTVL.

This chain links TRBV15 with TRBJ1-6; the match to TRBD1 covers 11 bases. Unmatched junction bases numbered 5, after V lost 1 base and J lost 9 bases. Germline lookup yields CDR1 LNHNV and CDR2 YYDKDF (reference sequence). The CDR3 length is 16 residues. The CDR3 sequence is CATSRVSGTGGSPLHF. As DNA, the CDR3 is TGTGCCACCAGCAGAGTCTCCGGGACAGGGGGTTCACCCCTCCACTTT.

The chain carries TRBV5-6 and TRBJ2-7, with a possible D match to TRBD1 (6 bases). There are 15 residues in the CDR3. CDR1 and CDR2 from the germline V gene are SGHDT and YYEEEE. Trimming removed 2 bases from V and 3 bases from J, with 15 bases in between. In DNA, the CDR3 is TGTGCCAGCAGCTTCCGTACGACAGGATACTACGAGCAGTACTTC. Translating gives CASSFRTTGYYEQYF.

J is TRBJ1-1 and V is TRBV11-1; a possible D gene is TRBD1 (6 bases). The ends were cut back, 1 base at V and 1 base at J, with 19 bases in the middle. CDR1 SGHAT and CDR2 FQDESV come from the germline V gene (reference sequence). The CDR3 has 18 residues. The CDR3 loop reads CASSLVDWGHPRNTEAFF. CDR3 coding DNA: TGTGCCAGCAGCTTAGTAGACTGGGGGCACCCCAGGAACACTGAAGCTTTCTTT.

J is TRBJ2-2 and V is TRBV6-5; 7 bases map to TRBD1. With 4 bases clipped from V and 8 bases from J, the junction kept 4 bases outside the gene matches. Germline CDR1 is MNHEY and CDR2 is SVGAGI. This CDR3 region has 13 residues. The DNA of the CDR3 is TGTGCCAGCAGTTCCAGGGGGTTTGGGGAGCTGTTTTTT. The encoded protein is CASSSRGFGELFF.

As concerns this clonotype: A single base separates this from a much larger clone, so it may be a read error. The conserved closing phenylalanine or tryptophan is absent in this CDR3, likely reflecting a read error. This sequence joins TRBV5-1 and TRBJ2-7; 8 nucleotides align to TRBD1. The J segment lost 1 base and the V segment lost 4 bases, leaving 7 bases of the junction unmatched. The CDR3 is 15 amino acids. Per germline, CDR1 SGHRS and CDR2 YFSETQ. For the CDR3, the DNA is TGCGCCAGCAGCCCCCTCGGACAGGGTTCCTACGAGCAGTACTCC. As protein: CASSPLGQGSYEQYS.

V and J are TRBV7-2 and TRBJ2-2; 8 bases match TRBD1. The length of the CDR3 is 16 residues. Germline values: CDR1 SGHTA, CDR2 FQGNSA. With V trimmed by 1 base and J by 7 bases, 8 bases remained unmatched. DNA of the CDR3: TGTGCCAGCAGCTTAGAGGGCAGGGGGCTTGTCGGGGAGCTGTTTTTT. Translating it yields CASSLEGRGLVGELFF.

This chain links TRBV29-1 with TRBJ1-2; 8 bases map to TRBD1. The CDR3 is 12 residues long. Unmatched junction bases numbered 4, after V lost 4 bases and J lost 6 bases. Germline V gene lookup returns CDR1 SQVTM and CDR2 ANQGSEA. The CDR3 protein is CSVGATGDGYTF. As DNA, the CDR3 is TGCAGCGTTGGAGCGACAGGGGATGGCTACACCTTC. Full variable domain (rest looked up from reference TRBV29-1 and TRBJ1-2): SAVISQKPSRDICQRGTSLTIQCQVDSQVTMMFWYRQQPGQSLTLIATANQGSEATYESGFVIDKFPISRPNLTFSTLTVSNMSPEDSSIYLCSVGATGDGYTFGSGTRLTVV.

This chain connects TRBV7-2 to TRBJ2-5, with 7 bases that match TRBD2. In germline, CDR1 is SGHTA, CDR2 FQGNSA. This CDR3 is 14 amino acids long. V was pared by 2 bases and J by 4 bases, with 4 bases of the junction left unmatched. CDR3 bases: TGTGCCAGCAGCTTAAGGGACTACCGAGAGACCCAGTACTTC. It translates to CASSLRDYRETQYF.

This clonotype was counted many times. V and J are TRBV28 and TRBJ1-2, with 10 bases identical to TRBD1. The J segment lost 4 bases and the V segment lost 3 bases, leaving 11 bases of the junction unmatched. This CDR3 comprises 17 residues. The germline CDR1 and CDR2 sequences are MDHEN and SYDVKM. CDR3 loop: CASSFWDRGISPYGYTF. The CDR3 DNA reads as TGTGCCAGCAGTTTTTGGGACAGGGGTATATCCCCCTATGGCTACACCTTC.

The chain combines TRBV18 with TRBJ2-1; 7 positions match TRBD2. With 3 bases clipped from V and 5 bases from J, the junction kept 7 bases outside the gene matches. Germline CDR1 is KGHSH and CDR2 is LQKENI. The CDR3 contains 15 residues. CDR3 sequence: CASSPTAGENNEQFF. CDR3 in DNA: TGTGCCAGCTCACCGACTGCGGGAGAGAACAATGAGCAGTTCTTC.

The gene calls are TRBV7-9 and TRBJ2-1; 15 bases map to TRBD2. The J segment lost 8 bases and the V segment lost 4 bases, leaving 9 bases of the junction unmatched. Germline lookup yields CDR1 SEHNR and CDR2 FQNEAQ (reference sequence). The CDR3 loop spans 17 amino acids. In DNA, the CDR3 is TGTGCCAGCAGCTCTTGGACTAGCGGGAGGGCTGTCCATGAGCAGTTCTTC. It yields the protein CASSSWTSGRAVHEQFF.

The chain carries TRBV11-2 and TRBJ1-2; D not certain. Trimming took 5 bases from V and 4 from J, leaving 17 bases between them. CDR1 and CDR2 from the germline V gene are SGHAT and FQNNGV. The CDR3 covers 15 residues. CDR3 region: CASSPTSKDVYGYTF. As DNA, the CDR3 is TGTGCCAGCAGCCCGACTTCCAAGGATGTCTATGGCTACACCTTC.

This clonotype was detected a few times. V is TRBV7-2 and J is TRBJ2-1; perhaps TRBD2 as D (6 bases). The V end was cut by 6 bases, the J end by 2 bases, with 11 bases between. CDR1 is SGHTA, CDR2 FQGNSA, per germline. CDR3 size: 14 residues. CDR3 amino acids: CASSNGGTYNEQFF. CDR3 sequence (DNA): TGTGCCAGCAGTAACGGCGGGACCTACAATGAGCAGTTCTTC.

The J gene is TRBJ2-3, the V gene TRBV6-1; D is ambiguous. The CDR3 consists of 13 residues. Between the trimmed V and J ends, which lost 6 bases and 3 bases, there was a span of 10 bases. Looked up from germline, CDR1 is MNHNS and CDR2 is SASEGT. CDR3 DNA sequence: TGTGCCAGCAGCCCCGGGCTGACAGATACGCAGTATTTT. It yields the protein CASSPGLTDTQYF.

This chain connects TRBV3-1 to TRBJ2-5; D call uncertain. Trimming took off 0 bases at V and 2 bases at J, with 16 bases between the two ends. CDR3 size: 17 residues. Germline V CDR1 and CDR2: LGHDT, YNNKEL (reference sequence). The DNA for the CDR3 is TGTGCCAGCAGCCAAGATCCTTTCGTACGCGGTCAAGAGACCCAGTACTTC. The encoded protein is CASSQDPFVRGQETQYF.

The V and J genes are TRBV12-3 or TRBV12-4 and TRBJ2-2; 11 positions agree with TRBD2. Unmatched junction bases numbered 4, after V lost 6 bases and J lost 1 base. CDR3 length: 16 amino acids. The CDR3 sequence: CASRPGTSGNTGELFF. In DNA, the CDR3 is TGTGCCAGCAGACCAGGGACTAGCGGGAACACCGGGGAGCTGTTTTTT.

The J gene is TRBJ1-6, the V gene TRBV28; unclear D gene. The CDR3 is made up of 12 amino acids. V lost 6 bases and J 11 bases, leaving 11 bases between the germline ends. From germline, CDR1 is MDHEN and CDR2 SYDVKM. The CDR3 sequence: CASSSEPPPLHF. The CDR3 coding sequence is TGTGCCAGCAGCTCCGAACCTCCACCCCTCCACTTT.

CDR3 residues: CASSLGREVYNSPLHF. The CDR3 bases are TGTGCCAGCAGCTTAGGAAGGGAGGTTTATAATTCACCCCTCCACTTT. The V call is TRBV7-9, the J call TRBJ1-6; D gene uncertain. Germline V gives CDR1 SEHNR, CDR2 FQNEAQ (reference sequence). CDR3 length: 16 amino acids. V was pared by 1 base and J by 4 bases, with 11 bases between.

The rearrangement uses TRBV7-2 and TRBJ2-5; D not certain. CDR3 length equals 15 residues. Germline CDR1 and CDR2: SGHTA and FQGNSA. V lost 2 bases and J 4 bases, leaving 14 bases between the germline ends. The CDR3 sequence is CASSLQPGRSETQYF. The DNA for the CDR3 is TGTGCCAGCAGCTTACAACCTGGAAGGTCAGAGACCCAGTACTTC.

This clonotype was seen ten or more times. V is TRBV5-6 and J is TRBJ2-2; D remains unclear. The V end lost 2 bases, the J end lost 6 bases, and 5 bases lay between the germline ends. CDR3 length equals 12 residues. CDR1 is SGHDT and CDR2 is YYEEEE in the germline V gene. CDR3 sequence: CASSLPPGELFF. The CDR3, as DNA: TGTGCCAGCAGCTTACCACCCGGGGAGCTGTTTTTT. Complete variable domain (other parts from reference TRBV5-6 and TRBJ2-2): DAGVTQSPTHLIKTRGQQVTLRCSPKSGHDTVSWYQQALGQGPQFIFQYYEEEERQRGNFPDRFSGHQFPNYSSELNVNALLLGDSALYLCASSLPPGELFFGEGSRLTVL.

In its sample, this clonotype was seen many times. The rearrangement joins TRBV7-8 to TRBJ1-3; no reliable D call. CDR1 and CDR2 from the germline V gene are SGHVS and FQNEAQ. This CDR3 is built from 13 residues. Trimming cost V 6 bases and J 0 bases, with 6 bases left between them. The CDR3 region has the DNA TGTGCCAGCAGGAGAGACTCTGGAAACACCATATATTTT. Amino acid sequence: CASRRDSGNTIYF. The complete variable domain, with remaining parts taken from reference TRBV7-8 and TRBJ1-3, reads GAGVSQSPRYKVAKRGQDVALRCDPISGHVSLFWYQQALGQGPEFLTYFQNEAQLDKSGLPSDRFFAERPEGSVSTLKIQRTQQEDSAVYLCASRRDSGNTIYFGEGSWLTVV.

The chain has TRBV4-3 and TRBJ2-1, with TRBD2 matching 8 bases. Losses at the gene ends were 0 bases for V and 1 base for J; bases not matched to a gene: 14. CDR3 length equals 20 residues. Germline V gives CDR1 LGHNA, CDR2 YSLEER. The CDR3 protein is CASSQDNLAGFLFSYNEQFF. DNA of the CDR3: TGCGCCAGCAGCCAAGACAACCTAGCGGGTTTCTTATTTTCCTACAATGAGCAGTTCTTC.